This T cell receptor (beta chain) is from a study of early T cells in non-severe SARS-CoV-2 infection (dated by TCRdb to the early 2020s). About the investigation overall: TCR sequencing used bulk RNA from unsorted whole blood, so alpha and beta chains could not be paired. General findings and caveats noted by the study authors: Matching against VDJdb was skewed toward anti-spike CD8 responses, likely underestimated virus-specific expansions, and missed private and CD4 specificities.

Measured from the cysteine to the phenylalanine, the CDR3 is 15 residues long. The kept DNA is CDR3 alone, 45 bases in frame from the first base. The germline V gene encodes CDR1 SGHDN and CDR2 FVKESK. V is pared back by 1 base and J by 3 bases, with 10 bases lying between the germline termini. This was a case-control study nested in a cohort of healthcare workers in London, UK, who had nasopharyngeal swab PCR tests and blood samples taken every week. Healthcare workers were recruited during the week of the UK lockdown, between 23 and 31 March 2020, and followed weekly for up to roughly 15 weeks. About this clonotype itself: The clone's antigen remains unknown. Base-call qualities are not available, and no considerably larger clone is one nucleotide away.

The library was produced with 5' RACE. The sequencer was a NextSeq 500. Unique molecular identifiers were attached to individual cDNA molecules in the TCR library protocol so that sequencing error and PCR bias could be corrected. Both TCR alpha and beta chains were sequenced, and tight co-correlation was observed between alpha and beta sequence abundances in each sample. Concerning the study's data processing: Decombinator V4 was used to annotate the V gene, J gene and CDR3 of the TCR sequences. TCRs were defined as expanded if a significant change between any two time points was detected under a Poisson model with p below 0.0001. TCR abundances were normalised to the total number of TCRs sequenced per sample and expressed as counts per million. MAIT TCRs were defined by TRAV1-2 paired with TRAJ12, TRAJ20 or TRAJ33, and iNKT TCRs by TRAV10 paired with TRAJ18. VDJdb, accessed on 1 November 2021, was searched for TCRs annotated for CMV, EBV and SARS-CoV-2, and TCRs annotated for more than one antigen were excluded. TCRdb redid the processing of the public reads, applying fastp at Q25 and MiXCR, and retained in-frame beta chains. One record per CDR3 amino acid sequence lists the most common genes and DNA. What appears here as the V and J calls and clone size reflects TCRdb's work, not the paper's. This sample holds about 64,000 distinct CDR3 sequences; about 19% were observed only once. The top ten clones comprise approximately 16% of the sample.

Sequences were derived from whole blood, sampled at baseline. This clonotype was sampled from an adult who was a healthcare worker with PCR-confirmed SARS-CoV-2 infection or an uninfected control (not recorded which). Rearrangement joined TRBV14 to TRBJ2-4, with the D gene not confidently named. The nucleotide sequence reads TGTGCCAGCAGCCAAGTAGGAGTGAGCAAAAACATTCAGTACTTC. Translated, this is CASSQVGVSKNIQYF. This CDR3, with the reference TRBV14 and TRBJ2-4 proteins standing in past its ends, gives the full variable domain EAGVTQFPSHSVIEKGQTVTLRCDPISGHDNLYWYRRVMGKEIKFLLHFVKESKQDESGMPNNRFLAERTGGTYSTLKVQPAELEDSGVYFCASSQVGVSKNIQYFGAGTRLSVL.